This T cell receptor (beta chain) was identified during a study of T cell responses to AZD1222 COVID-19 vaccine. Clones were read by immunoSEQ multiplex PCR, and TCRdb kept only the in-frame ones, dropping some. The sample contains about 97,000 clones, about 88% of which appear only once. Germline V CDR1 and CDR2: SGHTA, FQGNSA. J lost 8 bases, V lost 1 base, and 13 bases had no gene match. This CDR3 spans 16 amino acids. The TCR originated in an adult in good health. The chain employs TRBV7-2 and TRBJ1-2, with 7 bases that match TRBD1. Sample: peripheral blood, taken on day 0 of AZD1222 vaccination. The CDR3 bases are TGTGCCAGCAGCTTAGGACAGGGTGGGAGTAATTTGGGCTACACCTTC. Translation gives CASSLGQGGSNLGYTF.